The rows below give T cell receptor beta chains drawn from one sample of a study of T cells in Graves' hyperthyroidism and ophthalmopathy. TCRdb passed the multiplex PCR reads through MiXCR, listing each CDR3 protein once. The repertoire includes hundreds of thousands of distinct CDR3 sequences, just over 35% of them detected once, and less than 35% sits in the top ten. The specimen sequenced was blood. The origin of the receptors is a woman aged 40 to 55 with Graves' hyperthyroidism. CDR3s include the opening cysteine and the closing phenylalanine or tryptophan. A D gene is named only where the DNA matches it firmly. The listing skips clone size in some rows; elsewhere it reads once, few, many or a size class.

d_gene	abundance	v_gene	j_gene	CDR3nt	CDR3aa
.	few	TRBV7-9	TRBJ1-3	TGTGCCAGCAGCCAAGTTATGGGAAACTCTGGAAACACCATATATTTT	CASSQVMGNSGNTIYF
TRBD1	many	TRBV27	TRBJ1-2	TGTGCCAGCAGTTTACGCCGGGACAGGGATGGCTACACCTTC	CASSLRRDRDGYTF
TRBD1	once	TRBV19	TRBJ1-5	TGTGCCAGTAGTGTTCTTACAGGGGGGAAAGTAGATCAGCCCCAGCATTTT	CASSVLTGGKVDQPQHF
.	many	TRBV7-9	TRBJ1-6	TGTGCCAGCAGCCTAACCGGAACAGGACTTTTAGACTCACCCCTCCACTTT	CASSLTGTGLLDSPLHF
.	few	TRBV3-1	TRBJ1-2	TGTGCCAGCAGCCAAAGGGGGAACTATGGCTACACCTTC	CASSQRGNYGYTF
TRBD1	.	TRBV6-5	TRBJ1-1	TGTGCCAGCAGTAAGACAGGGGGAAACACTGAAGCTTTCTTT	CASSKTGGNTEAFF
.	many	TRBV14	TRBJ1-1	TGTGCCAGCAGCCAATACGGAATGGCCGACTATGAAGCTTTCTTT	CASSQYGMADYEAFF
.	.	TRBV14	TRBJ1-2	TGTGCCAGCAGCCAAGATGGCAGGCCCTGGATGTATGGCTACACCTTC	CASSQDGRPWMYGYTF
TRBD1	many	TRBV7-9	TRBJ2-5	TGTGCCAGCAGCTATACCGGGACAGGGATCGAGACCCAGTACTTC	CASSYTGTGIETQYF
.	.	TRBV2	TRBJ2-7	TGTGCCAGCAGGAATTACGGGCAGGGCGAGCAGTACTTC	CASRNYGQGEQYF
TRBD1	many	TRBV12-3/TRBV12-4	TRBJ2-7	TGTGCCAGCTCAAGGACAGGGATAAACTACGAGCAGTACTTC	CASSRTGINYEQYF
.	.	TRBV12-3/TRBV12-4	TRBJ2-5	TGTGCCAGCAGTTACTCGAACTGGGGGGAGACCCAGTACTTC	CASSYSNWGETQYF
.	many	TRBV10-3	TRBJ1-1	TGTGCCATCAGTGAGACACAGGGGAACACTGAAGCTTTCTTT	CAISETQGNTEAFF
TRBD1	many	TRBV27	TRBJ1-2	TGTGCCAGCAGCCGGACAGGGGACGGCTATGGCTACACCTTC	CASSRTGDGYGYTF
.	many	TRBV7-9	TRBJ1-2	TGTGCCAGCAGCTTAGTCGGCAGGGACCCCTATGGCTACACCTTC	CASSLVGRDPYGYTF
.	many	TRBV4-1	TRBJ2-5	TGCGCCAGCAGCCAAGATACAGAGACCCAGTACTTC	CASSQDTETQYF
TRBD1	once	TRBV12-3/TRBV12-4	TRBJ2-1	TGTGCCAGCAGTTGGTCCGGGACAGGGGGATACAATGAGCGGTTCTTC	CASSWSGTGGYNERFF
TRBD1	many	TRBV20-1	TRBJ1-1	TGCAGTGCTCACGACAGGGAGGCTGAAGCTTTCTTT	CSAHDREAEAFF
.	many	TRBV24-1	TRBJ1-2	TGTGCCACCGGGGGCTCTGATTATGGCTACACCTTC	CATGGSDYGYTF
TRBD1	many	TRBV20-1	TRBJ1-1	TGCAGTGCTAGAGAACAGGGGATGGGGAACACTGAAGCTTTCTTT	CSAREQGMGNTEAFF
.	.	TRBV7-9	TRBJ2-7	TGCGCCAGCAGCCAAGCCGGCGGGAATGGTTACGAGCAGTACTTC	CASSQAGGNGYEQYF
.	few	TRBV6-5	TRBJ2-2	TGTGCCAGCAGTTACTCGGGGGTGGGGGAGCTGTTTTTT	CASSYSGVGELFF
.	few	TRBV12-3/TRBV12-4	TRBJ1-5	TGTGCCTGCTACCCCGGCGGGGATCAGCCCCAGCATTTT	CACYPGGDQPQHF
TRBD1	.	TRBV4-2	TRBJ1-4	TGTGCCAGCAGCCAAGATTTCGGGACAGGGCTGTCCCCTAATGAAAAACTGTTTTTT	CASSQDFGTGLSPNEKLFF
.	.	TRBV6-6	TRBJ1-2	TGTGCCAGCAGTTACTCGTTGTTTTCGGGGCTCTATGGCTACACCTTC	CASSYSLFSGLYGYTF
.	many	TRBV7-9	TRBJ1-1	TGTGCCACTCTGGGGATTGAAGCTTTCTTT	CATLGIEAFF
.	.	TRBV7-9	TRBJ1-6	TGTGCCAGCAGCCCGGCCCCCCTCCACTTT	CASSPAPLHF
.	many	TRBV29-1	TRBJ2-2	TGCAGCGTTCGTGGAATCGGGGAGCTGTTTTTT	CSVRGIGELFF
.	.	TRBV10-3	TRBJ2-7	TGTGCCAGCACCGGAGACTTCTCCTCCTACGAGCAGTACTTC	CASTGDFSSYEQYF
TRBD1	.	TRBV25-1	TRBJ1-5	TGTGCCAGCAGCCATCAGGGGGGAAGTAATCAGCCCCAGCATTTT	CASSHQGGSNQPQHF
.	few	TRBV7-9	TRBJ1-4	TGTGCCAGCAGCTTAGGTCTTGCAACTAATGAAAAACTGTTTTTT	CASSLGLATNEKLFF
.	.	TRBV10-3	TRBJ1-2	TGTGCCATCAGCCAATACCCTACAGAGGGGTTCGGTGGCTACACCTTC	CAISQYPTEGFGGYTF
.	many	TRBV4-1	TRBJ2-7	TGCGCCAGCAGCCAAGTAACAGGGGAGGATTACGTGCAGTACTTC	CASSQVTGEDYVQYF
.	.	TRBV7-2	TRBJ2-3	TGTGCCAGCAGCGAACTTAAGTCCGATACGCAGTATTTT	CASSELKSDTQYF
.	.	TRBV4-3	TRBJ1-5	TGCGCCAGCAGCCAGAAACTCGGAGAACGGCAGGGTTTGGATCAGCCCCAGCATTTT	CASSQKLGERQGLDQPQHF
.	many	TRBV7-2	TRBJ2-7	TGTGCCAGCAGCTTAGTTGACGAGCCGTGGGAGCAGTACTTC	CASSLVDEPWEQYF
.	.	TRBV20-1	TRBJ2-3	TGCAGTGTTCCTAAGCCGGACGACACAGATACGCAGTATTTT	CSVPKPDDTDTQYF
.	.	TRBV9	TRBJ2-3	TGTGCCAGCAGCTGGGGGATCACAGATACGCAGTATTTT	CASSWGITDTQYF
.	.	TRBV24-1	TRBJ2-2	TGTGCCACCAGTGTCACTAACACCGGGGAGCTGTTTTTT	CATSVTNTGELFF
TRBD2	.	TRBV12-3/TRBV12-4	TRBJ2-5	TGTGCCAGCAGCCTACAAGCGGGATATTACAATGAGCAGTACTTC	CASSLQAGYYNEQYF
.	.	TRBV6-1	TRBJ1-5	TGTGCCAGCAGTGAAGTCGACAGGAATCAGCCCCAGCATTTT	CASSEVDRNQPQHF
TRBD1	.	TRBV6-2/TRBV6-3	TRBJ1-1	TGTGCCAGCAATACAGGGGAGGATGAAGCTTTCTTT	CASNTGEDEAFF
.	few	TRBV7-9	TRBJ1-3	TGTGCCAGCAGCCGAAAGGACAGTTTCTCCTCTGGAAACACCATATATTTT	CASSRKDSFSSGNTIYF
.	.	TRBV11-2	TRBJ1-4	TGTGTCAGCAGCTCAGGATACGGGACGGACAATGAAAAACTGTTTTTT	CVSSSGYGTDNEKLFF
TRBD1	many	TRBV14	TRBJ1-6	TGTGCCAGCAGCCAACGGGGGGCCGGGACAGGGAGATCACCCCTCCACTTT	CASSQRGAGTGRSPLHF